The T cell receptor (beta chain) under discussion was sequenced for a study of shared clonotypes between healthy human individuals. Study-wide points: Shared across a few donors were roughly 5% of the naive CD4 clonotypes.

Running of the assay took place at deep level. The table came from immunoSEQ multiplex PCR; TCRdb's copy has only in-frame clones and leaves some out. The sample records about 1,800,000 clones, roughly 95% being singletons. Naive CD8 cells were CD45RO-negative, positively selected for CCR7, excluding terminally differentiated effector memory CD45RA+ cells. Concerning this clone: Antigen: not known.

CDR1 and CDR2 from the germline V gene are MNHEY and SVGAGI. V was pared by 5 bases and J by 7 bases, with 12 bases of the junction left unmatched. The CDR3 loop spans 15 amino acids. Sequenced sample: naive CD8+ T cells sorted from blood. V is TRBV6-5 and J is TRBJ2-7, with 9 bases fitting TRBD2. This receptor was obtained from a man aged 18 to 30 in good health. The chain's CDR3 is CASSLLLAGADEQYF. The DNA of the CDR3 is TGTGCCAGCAGTCTACTATTAGCGGGAGCGGATGAGCAGTACTTC.